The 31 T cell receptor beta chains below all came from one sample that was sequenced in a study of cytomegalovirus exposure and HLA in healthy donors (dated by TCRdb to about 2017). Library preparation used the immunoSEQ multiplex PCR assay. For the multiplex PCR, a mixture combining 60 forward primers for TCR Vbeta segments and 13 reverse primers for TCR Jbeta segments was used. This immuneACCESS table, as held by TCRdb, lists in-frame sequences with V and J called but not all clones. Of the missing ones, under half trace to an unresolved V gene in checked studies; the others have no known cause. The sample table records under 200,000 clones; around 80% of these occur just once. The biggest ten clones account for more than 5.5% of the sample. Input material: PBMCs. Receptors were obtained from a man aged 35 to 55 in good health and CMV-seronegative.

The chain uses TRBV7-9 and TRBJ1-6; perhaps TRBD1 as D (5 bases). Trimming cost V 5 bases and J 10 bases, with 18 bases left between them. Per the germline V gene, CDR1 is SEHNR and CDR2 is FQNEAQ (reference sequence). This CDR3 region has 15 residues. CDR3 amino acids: CASSHTPGGGSPLHF. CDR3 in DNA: TGTGCCAGCAGCCATACCCCCGGGGGAGGCTCACCCCTCCACTTT.

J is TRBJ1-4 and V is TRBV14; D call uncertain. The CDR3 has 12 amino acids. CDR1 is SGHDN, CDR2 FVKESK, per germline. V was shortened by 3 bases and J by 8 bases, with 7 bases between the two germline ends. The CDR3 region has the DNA TGTGCCAGCAGCCACCTGAGGGAAAAACTGTTTTTT. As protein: CASSHLREKLFF. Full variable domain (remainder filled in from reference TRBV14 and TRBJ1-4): EAGVTQFPSHSVIEKGQTVTLRCDPISGHDNLYWYRRVMGKEIKFLLHFVKESKQDESGMPNNRFLAERTGGTYSTLKVQPAELEDSGVYFCASSHLREKLFFGSGTQLSVL.

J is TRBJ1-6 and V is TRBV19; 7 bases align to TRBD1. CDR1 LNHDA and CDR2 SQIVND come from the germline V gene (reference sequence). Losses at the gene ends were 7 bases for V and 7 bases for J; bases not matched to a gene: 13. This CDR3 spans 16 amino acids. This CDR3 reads CASTAGGSITNSPLHF. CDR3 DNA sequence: TGTGCCAGTACCGCAGGGGGGTCCATAACGAATTCACCCCTCCACTTT.

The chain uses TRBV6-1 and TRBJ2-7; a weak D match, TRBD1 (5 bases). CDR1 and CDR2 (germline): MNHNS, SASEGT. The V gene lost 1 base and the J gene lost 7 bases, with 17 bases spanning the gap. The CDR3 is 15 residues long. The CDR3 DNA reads TGTGCCAGCAGTGAAGAATCAAGGGGTCCTGAGGAGCAGTACTTC. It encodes CASSEESRGPEEQYF.

CDR3 DNA: TGCGCCAGCAGTCAGGACAGGGGGCGCGGGGCGGGGACGGTGAATGAGCAGTTCTTC. Its translation: CASSQDRGRGAGTVNEQFF. The chain recombines TRBV4-1 with TRBJ2-1, with 11 bases lining up with TRBD1. Germline V gene data show CDR1 as MGHRA and CDR2 as YSYEKL. The trim removed 6 bases at V and 7 bases at J, leaving 20 bases unmatched. The CDR3 sequence is 19 residues long.

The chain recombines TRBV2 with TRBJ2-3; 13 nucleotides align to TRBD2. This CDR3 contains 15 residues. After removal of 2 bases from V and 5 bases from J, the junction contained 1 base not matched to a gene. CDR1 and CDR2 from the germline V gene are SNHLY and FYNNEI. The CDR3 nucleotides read TGTGCCAGCAGTGAATGGACTAGCGGGGGAGATACGCAGTATTTT. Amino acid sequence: CASSEWTSGGDTQYF. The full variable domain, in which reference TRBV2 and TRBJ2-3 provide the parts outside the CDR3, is EPEVTQTPSHQVTQMGQEVILRCVPISNHLYFYWYRQILGQKVEFLVSFYNNEISEKSEIFDDQFSVERPDGSNFTLKIRSTKLEDSAMYFCASSEWTSGGDTQYFGPGTRLTVL.

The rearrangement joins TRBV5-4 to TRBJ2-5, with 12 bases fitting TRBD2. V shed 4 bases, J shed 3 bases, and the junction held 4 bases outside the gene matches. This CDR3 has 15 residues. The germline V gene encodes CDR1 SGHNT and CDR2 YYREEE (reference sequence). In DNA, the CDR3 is TGTGCCAGCAGCGCGACTAGCGGGAGAGAAGAGACCCAGTACTTC. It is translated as CASSATSGREETQYF.

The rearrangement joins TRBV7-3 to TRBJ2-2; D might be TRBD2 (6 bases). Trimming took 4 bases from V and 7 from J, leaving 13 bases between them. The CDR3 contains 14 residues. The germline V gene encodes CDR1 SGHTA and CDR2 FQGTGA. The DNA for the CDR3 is TGTGCCAGCAGCTCCCCGGGAGTTGGCGGGGAGCTGTTTTTT. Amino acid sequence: CASSSPGVGGELFF. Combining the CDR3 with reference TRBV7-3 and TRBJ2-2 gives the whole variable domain GAGVSQTPSNKVTEKGKYVELRCDPISGHTALYWYRQSLGQGPEFLIYFQGTGAADDSGLPNDRFFAVRPEGSVSTLKIQRTERGDSAVYLCASSSPGVGGELFFGEGSRLTVL.

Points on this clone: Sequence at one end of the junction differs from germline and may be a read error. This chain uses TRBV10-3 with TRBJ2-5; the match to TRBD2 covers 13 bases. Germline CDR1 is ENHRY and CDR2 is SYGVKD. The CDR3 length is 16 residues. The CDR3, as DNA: TGTGCCATCAGCGACGGGACTAGCGGGAAACAAGAGCCCCAGTACTTC. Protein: CAISDGTSGKQEPQYF.

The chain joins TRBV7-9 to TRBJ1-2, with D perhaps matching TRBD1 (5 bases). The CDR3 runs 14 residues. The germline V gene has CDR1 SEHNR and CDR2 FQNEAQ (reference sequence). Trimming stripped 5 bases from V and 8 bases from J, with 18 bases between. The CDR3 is CASSPGEGLAGYTF. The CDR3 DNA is TGTGCCAGCAGCCCGGGGGAAGGCCTAGCGGGCTACACCTTC.

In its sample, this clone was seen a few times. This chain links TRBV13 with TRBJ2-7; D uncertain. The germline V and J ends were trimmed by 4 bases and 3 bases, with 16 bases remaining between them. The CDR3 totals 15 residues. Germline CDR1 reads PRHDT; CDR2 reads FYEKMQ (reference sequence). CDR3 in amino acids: CASSSDCRLVYEQYF. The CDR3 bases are TGTGCCAGCAGCTCAGACTGCCGACTGGTCTACGAGCAGTACTTC.

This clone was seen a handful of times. The chain's CDR3 is CASSLDSSRGYTF. For the CDR3, the DNA is TGCGCCAGCAGCCTAGACAGCTCAAGGGGCTACACCTTC. The V call is TRBV5-1, the J call TRBJ1-2; D might be TRBD1 (5 bases). Germline V lookup: CDR1 SGHRS, CDR2 YFSETQ. The V gene lost 4 bases and the J gene lost 8 bases, with 15 bases spanning the gap. The CDR3 sequence is 13 residues long. The variable domain in full, with the rest retrieved from reference TRBV5-1 and TRBJ1-2, is KAGVTQTPRYLIKTRGQQVTLSCSPISGHRSVSWYQQTPGQGLQFLFEYFSETQRNKGNFPGRFSGRQFSNSRSEMNVSTLELGDSALYLCASSLDSSRGYTFGSGTRLTVV.

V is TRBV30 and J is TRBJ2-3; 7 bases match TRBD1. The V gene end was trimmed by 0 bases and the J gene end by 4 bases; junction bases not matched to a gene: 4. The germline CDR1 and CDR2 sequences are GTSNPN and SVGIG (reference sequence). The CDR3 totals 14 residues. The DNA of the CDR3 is TGTGCCTGGAGTGTAGGGCAGGGGGCAGATACGCAGTATTTT. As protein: CAWSVGQGADTQYF.

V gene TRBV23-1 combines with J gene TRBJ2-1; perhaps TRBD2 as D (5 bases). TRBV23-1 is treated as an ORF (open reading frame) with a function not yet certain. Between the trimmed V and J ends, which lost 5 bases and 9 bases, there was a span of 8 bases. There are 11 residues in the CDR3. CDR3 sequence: CASSERCEQFF. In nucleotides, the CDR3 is TGCGCCAGCAGTGAGCGGTGTGAGCAGTTCTTC.

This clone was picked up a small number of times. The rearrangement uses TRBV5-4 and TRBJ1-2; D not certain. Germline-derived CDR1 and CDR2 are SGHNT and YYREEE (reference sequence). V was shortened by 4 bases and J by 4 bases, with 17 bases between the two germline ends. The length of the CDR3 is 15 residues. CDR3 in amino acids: CASSPIERMSYGYTF. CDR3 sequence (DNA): TGTGCCAGCAGCCCTATTGAGAGGATGAGCTATGGCTACACCTTC.

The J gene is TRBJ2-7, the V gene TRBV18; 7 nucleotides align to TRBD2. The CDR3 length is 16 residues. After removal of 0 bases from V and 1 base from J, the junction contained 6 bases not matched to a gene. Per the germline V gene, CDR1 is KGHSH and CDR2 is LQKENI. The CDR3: CASSPPRGRGSYEQYF. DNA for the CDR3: TGTGCCAGCTCACCACCACGCGGGAGAGGGTCCTACGAGCAGTACTTC.

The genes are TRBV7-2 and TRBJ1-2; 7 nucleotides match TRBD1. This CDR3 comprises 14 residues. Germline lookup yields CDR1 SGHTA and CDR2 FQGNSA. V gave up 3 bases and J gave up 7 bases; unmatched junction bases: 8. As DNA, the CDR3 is TGTGCCAGCAGCTTGGATCACAGGGGTCCTGGCTACACCTTC. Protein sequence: CASSLDHRGPGYTF.

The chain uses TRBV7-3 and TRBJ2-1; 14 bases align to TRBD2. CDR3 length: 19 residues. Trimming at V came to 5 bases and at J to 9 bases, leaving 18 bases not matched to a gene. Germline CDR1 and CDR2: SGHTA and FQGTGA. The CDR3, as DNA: TGTGCCAGCAGCCCCAAGGGGGGCCGACTAGCGGGAGGGCCAGGTGAGCAGTTCTTC. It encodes CASSPKGGRLAGGPGEQFF.

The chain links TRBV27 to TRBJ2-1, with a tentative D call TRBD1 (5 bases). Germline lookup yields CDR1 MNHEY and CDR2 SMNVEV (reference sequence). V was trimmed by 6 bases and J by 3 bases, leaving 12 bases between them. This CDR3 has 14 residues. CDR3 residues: CASSPMTVYNEQFF. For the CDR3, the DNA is TGTGCCAGCAGCCCAATGACAGTCTACAATGAGCAGTTCTTC.

The CDR3 spells CASSTRGAGNTIYF. The CDR3, as DNA: TGTGCCAGCTCCACCCGGGGTGCTGGAAACACCATATATTTT. V is TRBV27 and J is TRBJ1-3, with D unresolved. The V end lost 8 bases, the J end lost 2 bases, and 13 bases lay between the germline ends. The CDR3 has 14 amino acids. Germline CDR1 reads MNHEY; CDR2 reads SMNVEV (reference sequence).

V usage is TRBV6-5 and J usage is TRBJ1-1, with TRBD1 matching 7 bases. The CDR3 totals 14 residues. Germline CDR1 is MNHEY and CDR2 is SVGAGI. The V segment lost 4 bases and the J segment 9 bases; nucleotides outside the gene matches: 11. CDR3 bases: TGTGCCAGCAGTTCCCCAACCGACAGGGCCAAAGCTTTCTTT. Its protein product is CASSSPTDRAKAFF.

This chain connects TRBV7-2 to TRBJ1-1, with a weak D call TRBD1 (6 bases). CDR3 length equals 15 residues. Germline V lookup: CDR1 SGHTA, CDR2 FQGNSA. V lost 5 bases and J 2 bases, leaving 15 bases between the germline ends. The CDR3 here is CASSLTKQGNTEAFF. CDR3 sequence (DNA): TGTGCCAGCAGCCTAACGAAACAGGGAAACACTGAAGCTTTCTTT.

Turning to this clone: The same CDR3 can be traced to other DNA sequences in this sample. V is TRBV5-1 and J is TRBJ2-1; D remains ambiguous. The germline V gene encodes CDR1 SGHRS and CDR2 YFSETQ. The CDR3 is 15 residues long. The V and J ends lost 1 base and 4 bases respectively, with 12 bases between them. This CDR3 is CASSLYGSSYNEQFF. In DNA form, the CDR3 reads TGCGCCAGCAGCTTGTACGGGTCGAGTTACAATGAGCAGTTCTTC.

As DNA, the CDR3 is TGTGCCAGCAGCTGGGAGACTGTGAGCGGAGAGACCCAGTACTTC. Its protein is CASSWETVSGETQYF. V gene TRBV5-5 combines with J gene TRBJ2-5; D possibly corresponds to TRBD2 (5 bases). The germline V gene encodes CDR1 SGHKS and CDR2 YYEKEE (reference sequence). Trimming left V 3 bases short and J 4 bases short, with 16 bases between. CDR3 size: 15 residues.

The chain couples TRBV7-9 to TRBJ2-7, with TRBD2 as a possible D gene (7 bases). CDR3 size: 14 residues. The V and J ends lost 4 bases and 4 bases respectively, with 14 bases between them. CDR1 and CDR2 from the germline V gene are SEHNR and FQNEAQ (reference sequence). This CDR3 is CASSSIRGAYEQYF. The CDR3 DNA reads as TGTGCCAGCAGCTCGATCCGGGGGGCATACGAGCAGTACTTC.

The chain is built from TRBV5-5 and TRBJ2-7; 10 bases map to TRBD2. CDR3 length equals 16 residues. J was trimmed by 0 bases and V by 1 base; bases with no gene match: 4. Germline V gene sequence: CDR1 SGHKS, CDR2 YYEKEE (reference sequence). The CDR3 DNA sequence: TGTGCCAGCAGCTTGATCTTAGCGGGGGGCTCCTACGAGCAGTACTTC. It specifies CASSLILAGGSYEQYF.

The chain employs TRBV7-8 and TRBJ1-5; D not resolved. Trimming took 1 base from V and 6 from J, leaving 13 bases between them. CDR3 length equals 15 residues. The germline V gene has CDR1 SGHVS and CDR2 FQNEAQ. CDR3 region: CASSLEESRGQPQHF. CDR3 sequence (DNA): TGTGCCAGCAGCTTAGAAGAGTCTCGGGGTCAGCCCCAGCATTTT.

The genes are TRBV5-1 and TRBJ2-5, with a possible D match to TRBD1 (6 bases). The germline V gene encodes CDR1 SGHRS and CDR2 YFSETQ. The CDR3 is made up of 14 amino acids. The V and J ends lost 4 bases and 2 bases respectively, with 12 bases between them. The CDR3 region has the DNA TGCGCCAGCAGCCCCGGACAGCCTCAAGAGACCCAGTACTTC. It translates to CASSPGQPQETQYF. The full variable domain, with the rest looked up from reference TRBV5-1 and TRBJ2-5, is KAGVTQTPRYLIKTRGQQVTLSCSPISGHRSVSWYQQTPGQGLQFLFEYFSETQRNKGNFPGRFSGRQFSNSRSEMNVSTLELGDSALYLCASSPGQPQETQYFGPGTRLLVL.

For the CDR3, the DNA is TGTGCCAGCTCACCACCGGGACAGGGATACTACGAGCAGTACTTC. It yields the protein CASSPPGQGYYEQYF. The chain combines TRBV18 with TRBJ2-7; 9 bases agree with TRBD1. The CDR3 extends over 15 amino acids. The germline gives CDR1 KGHSH, CDR2 LQKENI. V gave up 0 bases and J gave up 3 bases; unmatched junction bases: 3.

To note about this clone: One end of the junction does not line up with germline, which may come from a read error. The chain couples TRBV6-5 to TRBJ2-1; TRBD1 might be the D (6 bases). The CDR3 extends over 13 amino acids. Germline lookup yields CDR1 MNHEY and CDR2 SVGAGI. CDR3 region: CASGETGDKEQFF. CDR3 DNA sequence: TGTGCCAGCGGGGAGACAGGTGACAAGGAGCAGTTCTTC.

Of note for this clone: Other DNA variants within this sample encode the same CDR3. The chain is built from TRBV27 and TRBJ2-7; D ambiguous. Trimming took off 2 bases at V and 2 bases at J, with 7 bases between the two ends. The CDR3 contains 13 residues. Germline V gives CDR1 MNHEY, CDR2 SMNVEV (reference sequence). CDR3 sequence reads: CASSLLGAYEQYF. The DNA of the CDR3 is TGTGCCAGCAGTTTACTAGGAGCCTACGAGCAGTACTTC.